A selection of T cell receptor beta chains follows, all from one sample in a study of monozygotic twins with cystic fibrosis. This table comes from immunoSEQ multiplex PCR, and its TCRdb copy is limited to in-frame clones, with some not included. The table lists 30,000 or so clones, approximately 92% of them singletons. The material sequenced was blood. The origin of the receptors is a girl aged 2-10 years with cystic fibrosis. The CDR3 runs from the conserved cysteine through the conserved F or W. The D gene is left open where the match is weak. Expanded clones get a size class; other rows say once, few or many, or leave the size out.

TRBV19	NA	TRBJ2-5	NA	CASSTITGPQAGETQYF	TGTGCCAGTAGTACTATTACCGGGCCCCAGGCTGGAGAGACCCAGTACTTC
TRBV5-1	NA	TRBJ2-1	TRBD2	CASSLEASGYNEQFF	TGCGCCAGCAGCTTGGAGGCTAGCGGATACAATGAGCAGTTCTTC
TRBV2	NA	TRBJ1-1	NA	CASSEGGATEAFF	TGTGCCAGCAGTGAAGGGGGCGCTACTGAAGCTTTCTTT
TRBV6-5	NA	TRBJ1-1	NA	CASSPPASTEAFF	TGTGCCAGCAGCCCCCCAGCGAGTACTGAAGCTTTCTTT
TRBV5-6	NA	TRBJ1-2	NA	CASSDEGAGASYGYTF	TGTGCCAGCAGCGACGAAGGGGCAGGGGCTAGCTATGGCTACACCTTC
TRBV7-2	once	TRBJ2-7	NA	CASSFHSSYEQYF	TGTGCCAGCAGCTTTCATTCAAGTTACGAGCAGTACTTC
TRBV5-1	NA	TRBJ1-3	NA	CASSLAIGQTGNTIYF	TGCGCCAGCAGCTTGGCCATCGGGCAGACTGGAAACACCATATATTTT
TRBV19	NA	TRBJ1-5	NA	CASSIEDGYSNQPQHF	TGTGCCAGTAGTATAGAGGACGGATATAGCAATCAGCCCCAGCATTTT
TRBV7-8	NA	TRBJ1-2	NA	CASSPQEVRYGYTF	TGTGCCAGCAGCCCCCAGGAGGTTAGATATGGCTACACCTTC
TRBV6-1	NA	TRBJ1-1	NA	CASSERAGAEAFF	TGTGCCAGCAGTGAAAGGGCAGGGGCTGAAGCTTTCTTT
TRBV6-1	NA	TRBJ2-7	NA	CASSELGSGSYEQYF	TGTGCCAGCAGTGAACTCGGGTCGGGCAGCTACGAGCAGTACTTC
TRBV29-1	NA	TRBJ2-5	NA	CSVFGFSGTQYF	TGCAGCGTTTTCGGCTTTAGTGGGACCCAGTACTTC
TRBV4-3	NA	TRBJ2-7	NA	CASSQDLVGTPYSYEQYF	TGCGCCAGCAGCCAAGATCTTGTGGGTACCCCGTACTCCTACGAGCAGTACTTC
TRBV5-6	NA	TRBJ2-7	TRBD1	CASSRTGAWVIKNF	TGTGCCAGCAGCCGGACAGGGGCATGGGTAATAAAGAACTTC
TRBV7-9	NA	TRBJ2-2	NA	CASSSRDTYTGELFF	TGTGCCAGCAGCTCGCGAGACACCTACACCGGGGAGCTGTTTTTT
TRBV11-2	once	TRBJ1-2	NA	CASSSHLTGGKDGYTF	TGTGCCAGCAGCTCACACTTGACAGGCGGTAAGGATGGCTACACCTTC
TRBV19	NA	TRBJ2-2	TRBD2	CASTFLAGVTGELFF	TGTGCCAGTACGTTCCTAGCGGGGGTCACCGGGGAGCTGTTTTTT
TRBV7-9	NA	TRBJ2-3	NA	CASSLGVTDTQYF	TGTGCCAGCAGCCTCGGGGTGACCGATACGCAGTATTTT
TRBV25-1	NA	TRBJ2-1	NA	CASSDPWAYDEQFF	TGTGCCAGCAGTGACCCCTGGGCGTACGATGAGCAGTTCTTC
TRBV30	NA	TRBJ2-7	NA	CAWSSPASYEQYF	TGTGCCTGGAGTTCTCCGGCCTCCTACGAGCAGTACTTC
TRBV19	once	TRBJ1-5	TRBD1	CASSTPGQGADQPQHF	TGTGCCAGTAGTACCCCGGGACAGGGGGCGGATCAGCCCCAGCATTTT
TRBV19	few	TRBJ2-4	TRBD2	CASRSGTGGNIQYF	TGTGCCAGTAGATCCGGGACGGGAGGGAACATTCAGTACTTC
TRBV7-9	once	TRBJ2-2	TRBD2	CASSDMRTSGTNTGELFF	TGTGCCAGCAGTGATATGCGGACTAGCGGAACGAACACCGGGGAGCTGTTTTTT
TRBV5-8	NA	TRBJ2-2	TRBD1	CASSIMDRATGELFF	TGTGCCAGCAGCATCATGGACAGGGCCACCGGGGAGCTGTTTTTT
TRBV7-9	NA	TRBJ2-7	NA	CASSLGVSYEQYF	TGTGCCAGCAGCTTGGGGGTATCCTACGAGCAGTACTTC
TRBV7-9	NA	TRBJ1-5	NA	CASSPEGQVSNQPQHF	TGTGCCAGCAGCCCAGAGGGGCAGGTTTCGAATCAGCCCCAGCATTTT
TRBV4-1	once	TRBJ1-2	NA	CASSPDPGHPRFSYGYTF	TGCGCCAGCAGCCCGGACCCGGGACACCCACGATTCAGCTATGGCTACACCTTC
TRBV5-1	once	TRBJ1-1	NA	CASRFTTTVNTEAFF	TGCGCCAGCAGATTCACCACGACAGTGAACACTGAAGCTTTCTTT
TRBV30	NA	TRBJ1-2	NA	CAWSQLDQVGYTF	TGTGCCTGGAGCCAACTAGATCAAGTTGGCTACACCTTC
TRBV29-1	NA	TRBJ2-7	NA	CSVATRGYEQYF	TGCAGCGTTGCGACTAGGGGGTACGAGCAGTACTTC